This is a list of T cell receptor beta chains from one sample in a study of T cell repertoires in cytomegalovirus infection. TCRdb passed the reads through MiXCR, listing each CDR3 protein once. Of approximately 700,000 distinct CDR3 sequences in the sample, approximately 34% were seen once. Sample: PBMCs. The source of these receptors is a human donor in good health (CMV status not recorded). Some clones in this sample may be carry-over from other donors' samples. Both conserved end residues are part of each CDR3. The order of the fields is clone size, D gene, J gene, V gene, CDR3 DNA, CDR3 protein. D genes are given only for firm matches. Clone size appears in some rows only: once, few, many, or a class for an expanded clone.

size: NA; D: NA; J: TRBJ2-2; V: TRBV18; DNA: TGTGCCAGCTCACCACCGCCCAGCGCTTACACCGGGGAGCTGTTTTTT; CDR3: CASSPPPSAYTGELFF
size: many; D: TRBD2; J: TRBJ2-2; V: TRBV7-2; DNA: TGTGCCAGCAGGGGGCTAGCGGGAGTGGCCGGGGAGCTGTTTTTT; CDR3: CASRGLAGVAGELFF
size: few; D: NA; J: TRBJ2-5; V: TRBV28; DNA: TGTGCCAGCAGTTCCCGAGACAGCCAAGAGACCCAGTACTTC; CDR3: CASSSRDSQETQYF
size: NA; D: NA; J: TRBJ2-3; V: TRBV10-2; DNA: TGCGCCAGCAGTGCGGCTAGCGTGCCAACAGATACGCAGTATTTT; CDR3: CASSAASVPTDTQYF
size: NA; D: NA; J: TRBJ1-1; V: TRBV7-9; DNA: TGTGCCAGCAGCTTAGCTCCAGGGGAGTGGAACACTGAAGCTTTCTTT; CDR3: CASSLAPGEWNTEAFF
size: NA; D: NA; J: TRBJ1-5; V: TRBV2; DNA: TGTGCCAGCAGGGTGGGGGCGACTCATAGCAATCAGCCCCAGCATTTT; CDR3: CASRVGATHSNQPQHF
size: few; D: NA; J: TRBJ2-2; V: TRBV2; DNA: TGTGCCAGCAGTGAAGGCGGGGCGAGGGCCGGGGAGCTGTTTTTT; CDR3: CASSEGGARAGELFF
size: few; D: TRBD1; J: TRBJ2-2; V: TRBV15; DNA: TGTGCCACCAGCAGAGATACGGGACAGACACTTTACACCGGGGAGCTGTTTTTT; CDR3: CATSRDTGQTLYTGELFF
size: many; D: NA; J: TRBJ2-7; V: TRBV7-9; DNA: TGTGCCAGCAGCTTAGGACGATTGGGGCACGAGCAGTACTTC; CDR3: CASSLGRLGHEQYF
size: NA; D: NA; J: TRBJ2-1; V: TRBV7-2; DNA: TGTGCCAGCCGCCCGGGCTGGAGTAGCGAGCAGTTCTTC; CDR3: CASRPGWSSEQFF
size: few; D: NA; J: TRBJ2-5; V: TRBV12-3/TRBV12-4; DNA: TGTGCCAGCAGTTTTCTCGGGGACCAAGAGACCCAGTACTTC; CDR3: CASSFLGDQETQYF
size: many; D: TRBD1; J: TRBJ2-2; V: TRBV7-8; DNA: TGTGCCGCAATACAGGGGGCCGGGGAGCTGTTTTTT; CDR3: CAAIQGAGELFF
size: NA; D: TRBD1; J: TRBJ2-7; V: TRBV19; DNA: TGTGCCAGTAGTATCGGTTCAGGGGGCGGACACGAGCAGTACTTC; CDR3: CASSIGSGGGHEQYF
size: NA; D: NA; J: TRBJ2-7; V: TRBV25-1; DNA: TGTGCCAGCAGTGTCGGGGGTTCGGGAGAGCAGTACTTC; CDR3: CASSVGGSGEQYF
size: many; D: NA; J: TRBJ2-5; V: TRBV7-8; DNA: TGTGCCAGCAGCCGTTCGGGGCTGATTGAACAAGAGACCCAGTACTTC; CDR3: CASSRSGLIEQETQYF
size: few; D: TRBD2; J: TRBJ2-5; V: TRBV7-2; DNA: TGTGCCAGCAGCATTAGCGGGAGCGCAGCCGGGACCCAGTACTTC; CDR3: CASSISGSAAGTQYF
size: many; D: NA; J: TRBJ1-2; V: TRBV7-8; DNA: TGTGCCAGCAGCTTAGCGGTCTATGGCTACACCTTC; CDR3: CASSLAVYGYTF
size: NA; D: NA; J: TRBJ1-1; V: TRBV7-7; DNA: TGTGCTAGCAGCCTTATACAGGGAGCTTTCTTT; CDR3: CASSLIQGAFF
size: NA; D: TRBD1; J: TRBJ2-1; V: TRBV6-5; DNA: TGTGCCAGCTCGGGGACAGGAAATGAGCCGTTCTTC; CDR3: CASSGTGNEPFF
size: NA; D: NA; J: TRBJ1-1; V: TRBV7-4; DNA: TGTGCCAGCATCCCCTCCCGGGCGGCAAACACTGAAGCTTTCTTT; CDR3: CASIPSRAANTEAFF
size: NA; D: TRBD1; J: TRBJ1-1; V: TRBV7-9; DNA: TGTGCCAGCATCGTCGACAGGGCGACTGAAGCTTTCTTT; CDR3: CASIVDRATEAFF
size: NA; D: TRBD2; J: TRBJ2-2; V: TRBV5-6; DNA: TGTGCCAGCAGCCCAGGACTAGCGGGAACGAACACCGGGGAGCTGTTTTTT; CDR3: CASSPGLAGTNTGELFF
size: NA; D: TRBD1; J: TRBJ1-2; V: TRBV12-3/TRBV12-4; DNA: TGTGCCAGCAGTCCCAGGACAGGATCTAACTATGGCTACACCTTC; CDR3: CASSPRTGSNYGYTF
size: few; D: NA; J: TRBJ1-6; V: TRBV12-3/TRBV12-4; DNA: TGTGCCAGCAGCCCCCGGACCGATTCGTATTCACCCCTCCACTTT; CDR3: CASSPRTDSYSPLHF
size: NA; D: TRBD2; J: TRBJ2-7; V: TRBV20-1; DNA: TGCAGTGCTAGAGATGGGACTAGCGGGAACTACGAGCAGTACTTC; CDR3: CSARDGTSGNYEQYF
size: NA; D: TRBD1; J: TRBJ1-1; V: TRBV19; DNA: TGTGCCACCCTCACAGGGGCTGGGGCTTTCTTT; CDR3: CATLTGAGAFF
size: NA; D: NA; J: TRBJ1-2; V: TRBV7-9; DNA: TGTGCCAGCAGCTTGATAGGGAATACTCCGTATGGCTACACCTTC; CDR3: CASSLIGNTPYGYTF
size: few; D: NA; J: TRBJ2-7; V: TRBV2; DNA: TGTGCCACCGAGACGAGAAACGAGCAGTACTTC; CDR3: CATETRNEQYF
size: few; D: NA; J: TRBJ1-6; V: TRBV2; DNA: TGTGCCAGCAGTGAACCTGTCAGTAATTCACCCCTCCACTTT; CDR3: CASSEPVSNSPLHF
size: NA; D: TRBD2; J: TRBJ2-7; V: TRBV28; DNA: TGTGCCAGCCGGCAAGCGGGAGGGCCTCTCGAGCAGTACTTC; CDR3: CASRQAGGPLEQYF
size: NA; D: NA; J: TRBJ2-1; V: TRBV7-6; DNA: TGTGCTAGCAGCCCAGCGGGTCATGAGCAGTTCTTC; CDR3: CASSPAGHEQFF
size: once; D: TRBD1; J: TRBJ1-2; V: TRBV28; DNA: TGTGCCAGCAGTCGTCAAGGGGGCCAGTGGGGCTACACCTTC; CDR3: CASSRQGGQWGYTF
size: NA; D: NA; J: TRBJ2-7; V: TRBV28; DNA: TGTGCCAGCTGTTTTCTCTACGAGCAGTACTTC; CDR3: CASCFLYEQYF
size: NA; D: TRBD2; J: TRBJ2-7; V: TRBV5-4; DNA: TGTGCCAGCAGCGAACCGGGACTAGCGGGGCCCGAGCAGTACTTC; CDR3: CASSEPGLAGPEQYF
size: NA; D: NA; J: TRBJ2-5; V: TRBV20-1; DNA: TGCAGTGCTAGGGTGGTGGCAGATCAGTACTTC; CDR3: CSARVVADQYF
size: few; D: TRBD1; J: TRBJ1-6; V: TRBV27; DNA: TGTGCCAGCAGTTCGGACAGGGCCAACTATAATTCACCCCTCCACTTT; CDR3: CASSSDRANYNSPLHF
size: NA; D: NA; J: TRBJ2-6; V: TRBV10-3; DNA: TGTGCCATCAGTGAAGGGGACTCTGGGGCCAACGTCCTGACTTTC; CDR3: CAISEGDSGANVLTF
size: NA; D: NA; J: TRBJ2-1; V: TRBV5-1; DNA: TGCGCCAGCAGCGGTGAAGGGGGGCTCAACAATGAGCAGTTCTTC; CDR3: CASSGEGGLNNEQFF
size: many; D: NA; J: TRBJ2-7; V: TRBV7-3; DNA: TGTGCCAGCAGCTTAAAAGCAGGGTCCTACGAGCAGTACTTC; CDR3: CASSLKAGSYEQYF
size: once; D: TRBD1; J: TRBJ2-1; V: TRBV7-2; DNA: TGTGCCAGCAGCTTGGTGGGGACAGGGGCTAGGAATGAGCAGTTCTTC; CDR3: CASSLVGTGARNEQFF
size: NA; D: TRBD1; J: TRBJ1-5; V: TRBV20-1; DNA: TGCAGCTACGAGGGGAAAGGGACAGCCGGATATAGCAATCAGCCCCAGCATTTT; CDR3: CSYEGKGTAGYSNQPQHF
size: NA; D: TRBD1; J: TRBJ1-1; V: TRBV12-3/TRBV12-4; DNA: TGTGCCAGCAGTTTAGCGCGGGACAGATACACTGAAGCTTTCTTT; CDR3: CASSLARDRYTEAFF
size: few; D: NA; J: TRBJ1-1; V: TRBV2; DNA: TGTGCCAGCAGTGAGGCGGGGAACACTGAAGCTTTCTTT; CDR3: CASSEAGNTEAFF
size: NA; D: TRBD1; J: TRBJ1-4; V: TRBV14; DNA: TGTGCCAGCAGCCAACAGGACAGGTTTAATGAAAAACTGTTTTTT; CDR3: CASSQQDRFNEKLFF
size: NA; D: NA; J: TRBJ2-3; V: TRBV5-6; DNA: TGTGCCAGCAGCTTGGGACTAGTGGCTCACACAGATACGCAGTATTTT; CDR3: CASSLGLVAHTDTQYF
size: NA; D: NA; J: TRBJ2-2; V: TRBV6-6; DNA: TGTGCCAGCAGCCGGGACAACCCGAACACCGGGGAGCTGTTTTTT; CDR3: CASSRDNPNTGELFF
size: NA; D: NA; J: TRBJ1-6; V: TRBV7-6; DNA: TGTGCCAGCAGCCCAAGACAGGATTCACCCCTCCACTTT; CDR3: CASSPRQDSPLHF
size: few; D: NA; J: TRBJ1-5; V: TRBV20-1; DNA: TGCAGTGCTAGAGCGGGCTCAGGTCAGCCCCAGCATTTT; CDR3: CSARAGSGQPQHF
size: NA; D: NA; J: TRBJ1-4; V: TRBV20-1; DNA: TGCAGTGCTAGAGCAGGGTCAACTAATGAAAAACTGTTTTTT; CDR3: CSARAGSTNEKLFF
size: many; D: TRBD1; J: TRBJ1-6; V: TRBV12-3/TRBV12-4; DNA: TGTGCCAGCAGTTTAGCAGGGACAGGGCGTAATTCACCCCTCCACTTT; CDR3: CASSLAGTGRNSPLHF
size: NA; D: TRBD2; J: TRBJ2-1; V: TRBV4-2; DNA: TGTGCCAGCAGCCAAGAGGTTCGGGAGGTCAGACATGAGCAGTTCTTC; CDR3: CASSQEVREVRHEQFF
size: NA; D: NA; J: TRBJ1-3; V: TRBV19; DNA: TGTGCCAGTAGTGATACAGCCTCTGGAAACACCATATATTTT; CDR3: CASSDTASGNTIYF
size: few; D: TRBD2; J: TRBJ2-2; V: TRBV5-4; DNA: TGTGCCAGCAGCTTGCCTAGCGGTCCCACCGGGGAGCTGTTTTTT; CDR3: CASSLPSGPTGELFF
size: many; D: TRBD2; J: TRBJ2-1; V: TRBV28; DNA: TGTGCCAGCAGCTTAGCGGGAGGGAACAATGAGCAGTTCTTC; CDR3: CASSLAGGNNEQFF